This T cell receptor beta chain stems from a study of cytomegalovirus exposure and HLA in healthy donors. Study at large: One earlier analysis, a look at 180 million or so T cells, found some 100 million unique TCR beta sequences. Study-wide findings and caveats: What a later analysis reportedly showed was that an Asian-associated ancestry cluster had fewer N-insertions than the roughly 670-donor mean.

PCR primers comprised 60 Vbeta and 13 Jbeta primers. The repertoire was sequenced with immunoSEQ multiplex PCR; TCRdb's copy has only in-frame clones and lacks some. The sample has over 110,000 clones, 70% to 75% seen once. Trimming cost V 6 bases and J 7 bases; bases outside gene matches: 10. The germline V gene has CDR1 MNHEY and CDR2 SVGAGI. This CDR3 region has 15 residues. With regard to this clone: Its antigen is not identified.

The specimen was PBMCs. The source of this sequence is a woman between 40 and 55 years old in good health and CMV-seronegative. The chain carries TRBV6-5 and TRBJ2-2; 8 nucleotides line up with TRBD2. In nucleotides, the CDR3 is TGTGCCAGCAGCGATACCGGACTAGCAAGCGGGGAGCTGTTTTTT. Protein sequence: CASSDTGLASGELFF.